Presented here are 22 T cell receptor beta chains from one specimen sequenced in a study of monozygotic twins with cystic fibrosis. The assay was immunoSEQ multiplex PCR, and TCRdb's table has in-frame clones only and misses some. The data show 25,000 or so clones, around nine tenths seen once. Sequenced input: blood. The receptors were gathered from a girl aged 2 to 9 with cystic fibrosis.

The gene calls are TRBV13 and TRBJ1-2, with 8 bases aligning to TRBD1. V dropped 0 bases and J dropped 6; count of bases not matched to a gene: 6. This CDR3 has 15 amino acids. Germline CDR1 reads PRHDT; CDR2 reads FYEKMQ (reference sequence). Written as DNA, the CDR3 is TGTGCCAGCAGCTTAGGTCGAGACAGGGGTGATGGCTACACCTTC. It codes for CASSLGRDRGDGYTF.

The gene calls are TRBV5-1 and TRBJ1-1; a weak D match, TRBD1 (5 bases). CDR1 and CDR2 from the germline V gene are SGHRS and YFSETQ. The CDR3 is 15 residues long. With 3 bases removed from V and 4 bases from J, the gap between germline ends came to 16 bases. The CDR3 loop is CASSSRDVGLTEAFF. CDR3 sequence (DNA): TGCGCCAGCAGCTCCCGGGACGTTGGGCTCACTGAAGCTTTCTTT.

This chain joins TRBV19 and TRBJ1-5; no definite D call. This CDR3 spans 14 amino acids. CDR1 and CDR2 from the germline V gene are LNHDA and SQIVND (reference sequence). V shed 3 bases and J shed 9 bases, with 15 bases lying between them. The CDR3 here is CASSIAPPDPPQHF. CDR3 bases: TGTGCCAGTAGTATTGCCCCCCCGGACCCGCCCCAGCATTTT. Looking up the rest from reference TRBV19 and TRBJ1-5 gives the full variable domain: DGGITQSPKYLFRKEGQNVTLSCEQNLNHDAMYWYRQDPGQGLRLIYYSQIVNDFQKGDIAEGYSVSREKKESFPLTVTSAQKNPTAFYLCASSIAPPDPPQHFGDGTRLSIL.

V and J are TRBV5-8 and TRBJ2-7; D gene ambiguous. Germline V lookup: CDR1 SGHTS, CDR2 YDEGEE. The CDR3 contains 12 residues. V gave up 2 bases and J gave up 7 bases, with 10 bases separating them. CDR3 DNA sequence: TGTGCCAGCAGCTTCCTTCGTGTGGAGCAGTACTTC. Its translation is CASSFLRVEQYF. The variable domain in full, completed from reference TRBV5-8 and TRBJ2-7, reads EAGVTQSPTHLIKTRGQQATLRCSPISGHTSVYWYQQALGLGLQFLLWYDEGEERNRGNFPPRFSGRQFPNYSSELNVNALELEDSALYLCASSFLRVEQYFGPGTRLTVT.

The V gene is TRBV30, the J gene TRBJ2-3; 8 bases fit TRBD2. V trimming: 2 bases; J trimming: 6 bases; junction bases outside the gene matches: 10. The CDR3 runs 15 residues. The V gene's germline CDR1 is GTSNPN and CDR2 SVGIG (reference sequence). DNA of the CDR3: TGTGCCTGGAGTCCGGGTAGCGGGGACGCGGATACGCAGTATTTT. It specifies CAWSPGSGDADTQYF.

V gene TRBV21-1 combines with J gene TRBJ1-2; the DNA was not compared with TRBD1, the D call given in the table. TRBV21-1 is labeled a pseudogene. The length of the CDR3 is 14 residues. In nucleotides, the CDR3 is TGTGCCAGCAGCAAAGACAGGGGGGGCAATGGCTACACCTTC. It yields the protein CASSKDRGGNGYTF.

This chain links TRBV7-8 with TRBJ2-7; possibly TRBD1 or TRBD2 for D (5 bases each). The germline V gene encodes CDR1 SGHVS and CDR2 FQNEAQ. This CDR3 comprises 15 residues. V lost 1 base, J lost 0 bases, and 10 bases lay in between. The CDR3 spells CASSLVGTYSYEQYF. CDR3 in DNA: TGTGCCAGCAGCTTAGTAGGGACGTACTCCTACGAGCAGTACTTC. Together with reference TRBV7-8 and TRBJ2-7, the CDR3 gives the full variable domain: GAGVSQSPRYKVAKRGQDVALRCDPISGHVSLFWYQQALGQGPEFLTYFQNEAQLDKSGLPSDRFFAERPEGSVSTLKIQRTQQEDSAVYLCASSLVGTYSYEQYFGPGTRLTVT.

The chain recombines TRBV6-1 with TRBJ1-4, with 9 bases lining up with TRBD1. The trim removed 6 bases at V and 10 bases at J, leaving 0 bases unmatched. The CDR3 is 11 residues long. The V gene's germline CDR1 is MNHNS and CDR2 SASEGT. In nucleotides, the CDR3 is TGTGCCAGCAGGACAGGGGGAAAACTGTTTTTT. It codes for CASRTGGKLFF.

V usage is TRBV6-1 and J usage is TRBJ1-2, with D perhaps matching TRBD1 (6 bases). The CDR3 is 15 amino acids. V lost 2 bases to trimming and J lost 4 bases, with 14 bases between them. The germline V gene encodes CDR1 MNHNS and CDR2 SASEGT. In nucleotides, the CDR3 is TGTGCCAGCAGTGAAATGAGGGGGTGGGCCTATGGCTACACCTTC. Its translation is CASSEMRGWAYGYTF.

V and J are TRBV7-6 and TRBJ2-6; TRBD1 agrees at 9 bases. Germline V gives CDR1 SGHVS, CDR2 FNYEAQ. The CDR3 sequence is 18 residues long. V lost 3 bases to trimming and J lost 1 base; unmatched junction nucleotides: 7. The CDR3 region is CASSFTGGGFSGANVLTF. The CDR3 DNA is TGTGCCAGCAGCTTCACAGGGGGCGGTTTTTCTGGGGCCAACGTCCTGACTTTC.

The V call is TRBV7-9, the J call TRBJ2-7; TRBD1 is a possible D gene (6 bases). Per germline, CDR1 SEHNR and CDR2 FQNEAQ (reference sequence). V shed 1 base and J shed 1 base, with 14 bases lying between them. The CDR3 runs 16 residues. For the CDR3, the DNA is TGTGCCAGCAGCTTAGTGACAGGACAGTCATCCTACGAGCAGTACTTC. Its protein product is CASSLVTGQSSYEQYF.

V and J are TRBV4-2 and TRBJ1-5; D uncertain. The CDR3 length is 20 residues. Trimming shortened V by 0 bases and J by 5 bases, and 26 bases separated the two germline ends. Germline CDR1 LGHNA, CDR2 YNFKEQ. The chain's CDR3 is CASSQDAHSGPGGPDQPQHF. Written as DNA, the CDR3 is TGTGCCAGCAGCCAAGATGCCCACTCAGGACCGGGTGGGCCCGATCAGCCCCAGCATTTT.

This clone was seen only once. This sequence joins TRBV5-3 and TRBJ2-3; possibly TRBD2 for D (6 bases). TRBV5-3 is an ORF, with its function uncertain. The length of the CDR3 is 15 residues. V lost 0 bases, J lost 0 bases, and 8 bases lay in between. The CDR3 coding sequence is TGTGCCAGAAGCTTGGGGACTACCAGCACAGATACGCAGTATTTT. Translated: CARSLGTTSTDTQYF.

The sample holds a few counts of this clone. The chain combines TRBV5-1 with TRBJ1-1; TRBD1 might be the D (6 bases). The CDR3 is 16 amino acids. Germline values: CDR1 SGHRS, CDR2 YFSETQ. Between the trimmed V and J ends, which lost 1 base and 1 base, there was a span of 14 bases. CDR3 bases: TGCGCCAGCAGCTTGAATCCCGGGACACCGAACACTGAAGCTTTCTTT. It yields the protein CASSLNPGTPNTEAFF.

V is TRBV21-1 and J is TRBJ2-7; TRBD2, as called in the table, went unchecked against the DNA. TRBV21-1 constitutes a pseudogene. The CDR3 runs 14 residues. The CDR3 region is CASSKDQGRGEQYF. CDR3 nucleotide sequence: TGTGCCAGCAGCAAAGATCAAGGGAGGGGCGAGCAGTACTTC.

V gene TRBV7-9 combines with J gene TRBJ2-5; a possible D gene is TRBD1 (5 bases). Looked up from germline, CDR1 is SEHNR and CDR2 is FQNEAQ (reference sequence). V lost 5 bases and J 3 bases, leaving 10 bases between the germline ends. The CDR3 length is 13 residues. The CDR3 DNA sequence: TGTGCCAGCAGCCTTGGGGCCGAAGAGACCCAGTACTTC. Its translation is CASSLGAEETQYF.

The CDR3 DNA reads TGCGCCAGCAGCTTGGTTCCCGGGGCTGGTGAGCAGTTCTTC. It specifies CASSLVPGAGEQFF. The chain combines TRBV5-1 with TRBJ2-1; D may correspond to TRBD1 or TRBD2 (5 bases each). Between the trimmed V and J ends, which lost 0 bases and 9 bases, there was a span of 13 bases. This CDR3 spans 14 amino acids. From germline, CDR1 is SGHRS and CDR2 YFSETQ.

The J gene is TRBJ1-6, the V gene TRBV2, with D possibly being TRBD1 (5 bases). The V end was cut by 7 bases, the J end by 0 bases, with 13 bases between. This CDR3 is built from 16 residues. Germline CDR1 reads SNHLY; CDR2 reads FYNNEI. The CDR3 region has the DNA TGTGCCAGCAAAGGCAGGGTTCTCTCCTATAATTCACCCCTCCACTTT. Amino acids: CASKGRVLSYNSPLHF.

The rearrangement links TRBV6-1 to TRBJ2-5; 9 positions match TRBD1. The length of the CDR3 is 15 residues. With V trimmed by 3 bases and J by 6 bases, 8 bases remained unmatched. Germline loops: CDR1 MNHNS, CDR2 SASEGT. The chain's CDR3 is CASSEADRGSKTQYF. The DNA of the CDR3 is TGTGCCAGCAGTGAGGCTGACAGGGGGTCGAAGACCCAGTACTTC.

CDR3 bases: TGTGCCAGCAGTGACTGGGAATCAACTGAAGCTTTCTTT. It codes for CASSDWESTEAFF. The rearrangement uses TRBV6-5 and TRBJ1-1; unclear D gene. The germline CDR1 and CDR2 sequences are MNHEY and SVGAGI. The CDR3 has 13 residues. V was shortened by 5 bases and J by 5 bases, with 12 bases between the two germline ends.

The rearrangement joins TRBV6-1 to TRBJ1-5; TRBD1 matches 8 bases. CDR3 size: 15 residues. V gave up 8 bases and J gave up 2 bases; unmatched junction bases: 8. Germline V gene data show CDR1 as MNHNS and CDR2 as SASEGT. Here the CDR3 reads CASGTSTGGNQPQHF. The CDR3 coding sequence is TGTGCCAGCGGAACTTCGACAGGGGGCAATCAGCCCCAGCATTTT.

J is TRBJ2-5 and V is TRBV19; D not resolved. The V end lost 3 bases, the J end lost 3 bases, and 11 bases lay between the germline ends. The CDR3 sequence is 14 residues long. Germline V gene lookup returns CDR1 LNHDA and CDR2 SQIVND (reference sequence). Written as DNA, the CDR3 is TGTGCCAGTAGTATCAAGGATTTAGAAGAGACCCAGTACTTC. It translates to CASSIKDLEETQYF.